This TCR beta chain emerged from a study of T cells in Graves' hyperthyroidism and ophthalmopathy. Whole-study results and caveats: Ophthalmopathy was separated from stable hyperthyroidism by a 13 V-J model. The model anticipated ophthalmopathy a median about 7 months pre-onset. Researchers found most expanded thyroid clonotypes above 0.001 in blood as well.

TCR beta CDR3 region amplification was performed from RNA transcripts. HTBI primers drove first-round RT-PCR of the TCR CDR3. MiXCR, applied by TCRdb to the multiplex PCR reads, yields one record per CDR3 protein. The sample consists of around 600,000 distinct CDR3 sequences, just under 45% of them appearing once. In germline, CDR1 is DFQATT, CDR2 SNEGSKA (reference sequence). Trimming removed 0 bases from V and 2 bases from J, with 10 bases in between. CDR3 size: 14 residues. About this clonotype: The antigen is unknown.

Researchers barred patients who had uncontrolled infection, other autoimmune disease, pregnancy or lactation. This clonotype was sampled from an adult man with Graves' disease, either hyperthyroidism or ophthalmopathy (not recorded which). The material sequenced was peripheral blood or thyroid tissue (not recorded which). The rearrangement uses TRBV20-1 and TRBJ2-5; D unclear. CDR3 protein: CSARDRAVQETQYF. CDR3 sequence (DNA): TGCAGTGCTAGAGATCGGGCTGTTCAAGAGACCCAGTACTTC.